These 21 T cell receptor beta chains originate from one sample sequenced in a study of blood T cell repertoires in COVID-19. The protocol was immunoSEQ multiplex PCR, while the TCRdb copy is restricted to in-frame clones and leaves out a portion. Found here are some 240,000 clones, more than 80% of them singletons; the top ten hold approximately 7.5%. Sequenced: peripheral blood. The receptors stem from a woman of 80 years or more with COVID-19, enrolled during active disease.

This chain connects TRBV28 to TRBJ2-1, with D possibly matching TRBD1 (5 bases). The V and J ends lost 7 bases and 4 bases respectively, with 8 bases between them. The CDR3 is 12 amino acids. Germline V gene lookup returns CDR1 MDHEN and CDR2 SYDVKM. CDR3 nucleotides: TGTGCCAGCACCGACAGATACAATGAGCAGTTCTTC. Its translation: CASTDRYNEQFF.

The V and J genes are TRBV7-3 and TRBJ2-5, with 13 bases matching TRBD2. The CDR3 consists of 15 residues. V shed 5 bases and J 5 bases; nucleotides not matched to a gene: 5. Germline V CDR1 and CDR2: SGHTA, FQGTGA. CDR3 DNA sequence: TGTGCCAGCAGCCTTGGGACTAGCGGGAAGGAGACCCAGTACTTC. This translates into CASSLGTSGKETQYF.

The rearrangement uses TRBV21-1 and TRBJ2-7; the table calls TRBD2, which could not be checked here. TRBV21-1 represents a pseudogene. The CDR3 runs 12 residues. CDR3 residues: CATETEPYEQYF. Written as DNA, the CDR3 is TGTGCCACCGAGACTGAGCCCTACGAGCAGTACTTC.

CDR3 region: CASSPLRGSASLQPQHF. The CDR3 DNA reads as TGTGCCAGCAGCCCACTTAGGGGCAGCGCATCCCTCCAGCCCCAGCATTTT. This sequence joins TRBV28 and TRBJ1-5; D is possibly TRBD1 (5 bases). V was shortened by 6 bases and J by 7 bases, with 25 bases between the two germline ends. From germline, CDR1 is MDHEN and CDR2 SYDVKM. CDR3 length: 17 amino acids.

The chain employs TRBV11-2 and TRBJ2-1; the match to TRBD2 covers 9 bases. The CDR3 spans 16 residues. Germline CDR1 is SGHAT and CDR2 is FQNNGV. The J segment lost 4 bases and the V segment lost 4 bases, leaving 8 bases of the junction unmatched. CDR3 protein: CASSSFSGSGYNEQFF. The DNA for the CDR3 is TGTGCCAGCAGCTCTTTTAGCGGGAGTGGGTACAATGAGCAGTTCTTC.

V gene TRBV5-1 combines with J gene TRBJ2-3, with a weak D call TRBD1 (6 bases). CDR1 SGHRS and CDR2 YFSETQ come from the germline V gene. V lost 0 bases, J lost 1 base, and 12 bases lay in between. The CDR3 runs to 16 residues. CDR3 loop: CASSLGLQGGTDTQYF. CDR3 DNA: TGCGCCAGCAGCTTGGGTCTACAGGGAGGCACAGATACGCAGTATTTT.

The V call is TRBV28, the J call TRBJ1-2, with D unresolved. Trimming stripped 5 bases from V and 4 bases from J, with 17 bases between. The length of the CDR3 is 15 residues. Per the germline V gene, CDR1 is MDHEN and CDR2 is SYDVKM. CDR3: CASSRPGESGYGYTF. The CDR3 DNA is TGTGCCAGCAGTCGCCCGGGTGAGAGCGGCTATGGCTACACCTTC.

This CDR3 is CASSPLGQLNTEAFF. The DNA of the CDR3 is TGTGCCAGCAGCCCGTTAGGACAGTTGAACACTGAAGCTTTCTTT. The chain uses TRBV7-6 and TRBJ1-1, with D tentatively TRBD1 (6 bases). The V end was cut by 5 bases, the J end by 0 bases, with 13 bases between. The CDR3 loop spans 15 amino acids. Germline values: CDR1 SGHVS, CDR2 FNYEAQ.

The chain combines TRBV3-1 (or the pseudogene TRBV3-2) with TRBJ1-1; weak D call: TRBD1 (5 bases). There are 14 residues in the CDR3. CDR1 is LGHDT and CDR2 is YNNKEL in the germline V gene (reference sequence). V lost 2 bases and J lost 2, with 9 bases in between. The CDR3 sequence: CASSQHRKNTEAFF. Written as DNA, the CDR3 is TGTGCCAGCAGCCAACACAGGAAAAACACTGAAGCTTTCTTT.

The chain combines TRBV28 with TRBJ1-1, with D possibly matching TRBD1 (6 bases). CDR3 size: 13 residues. Germline V gene sequence: CDR1 MDHEN, CDR2 SYDVKM. Between the trimmed V and J ends, which lost 7 bases and 11 bases, there was a span of 20 bases. This chain's CDR3 is CASMGTQTRGAFF. The CDR3 nucleotides read TGTGCCAGCATGGGGACACAGACCCGGGGCGCTTTCTTT.

The V call is TRBV7-2, the J call TRBJ1-4; a possible D gene is TRBD1 (6 bases). V lost 0 bases to trimming and J lost 7 bases, with 12 bases between them. Germline V gene data show CDR1 as SGHTA and CDR2 as FQGNSA. This CDR3 contains 15 residues. The CDR3 spells CASSLARGLGEKLFF. In DNA, the CDR3 is TGTGCCAGCAGCTTAGCGCGGGGGCTAGGTGAAAAACTGTTTTTT.

The V gene is TRBV19, the J gene TRBJ1-1, with 11 nucleotides matching TRBD1. The CDR3 loop spans 17 amino acids. Trimming took 4 bases from V and 0 from J; bases not matched to a gene: 7. CDR1 LNHDA and CDR2 SQIVND come from the germline V gene (reference sequence). Here the CDR3 reads CASSTGTGGTLNTEAFF. CDR3 nucleotide sequence: TGTGCCAGTAGTACCGGGACAGGGGGAACCTTGAACACTGAAGCTTTCTTT.

This clone was seen only once. CDR3 sequence: CASSSGVWGSGSNTEAFF. The CDR3, as DNA: TGTGCCAGCAGCTCAGGGGTTTGGGGTTCGGGGTCGAACACTGAAGCTTTCTTT. The rearrangement uses TRBV7-3 and TRBJ1-1; perhaps TRBD1 as D (6 bases). CDR3 length: 18 amino acids. Germline CDR1 and CDR2: SGHTA and FQGTGA. V lost 4 bases, J lost 1 base, and 22 bases lay in between.

This clone was seen a handful of times. This CDR3 is CASSQGQVNTEAFF. The CDR3, as DNA: TGCGCCAGCAGCCAAGGGCAGGTGAACACTGAAGCTTTCTTT. This rearrangement joins TRBV4-1 to TRBJ1-1, with no clear D. The V end was cut by 1 base, the J end by 0 bases, with 6 bases between. The length of the CDR3 is 14 residues. CDR1 and CDR2 (germline): MGHRA, YSYEKL.

V is TRBV7-3 and J is TRBJ1-1; TRBD1 is a possible D gene (6 bases). Per the germline V gene, CDR1 is SGHTA and CDR2 is FQGTGA. The CDR3 loop spans 13 amino acids. Trimming removed 5 bases at V and 11 bases at J, with 18 bases between. This chain's CDR3 is CASSANRESNAFF. Written as DNA, the CDR3 is TGTGCCAGCAGCGCGAACAGGGAGTCGAACGCTTTCTTT.

The chain uses TRBV28 and TRBJ1-4; 7 bases line up with TRBD1. This CDR3 has 17 residues. V shed 5 bases and J 3 bases; nucleotides not matched to a gene: 12. The germline CDR1 and CDR2 sequences are MDHEN and SYDVKM. Written as DNA, the CDR3 is TGTGCCAGCAGTGCCTTATCTGTAGGGGGCCCTAATGAAAAACTGTTTTTT. This sequence encodes CASSALSVGGPNEKLFF.

V and J are TRBV6-5 and TRBJ1-1; possibly TRBD1 for D (6 bases). Between the trimmed V and J ends, which lost 2 bases and 8 bases, there was a span of 6 bases. The CDR3 has 11 residues. Germline CDR1 is MNHEY and CDR2 is SVGAGI. CDR3 sequence reads: CASSYGTEAFF. The CDR3 coding sequence is TGTGCCAGCAGTTACGGGACAGAAGCTTTCTTT.

The table lists this clone with a few counts. This chain joins TRBV7-6 and TRBJ1-1; possible D gene TRBD1, 5 bases. The germline V gene has CDR1 SGHVS and CDR2 FNYEAQ. Deletions cut 2 bases from V and 1 base from J, with 8 bases between. The CDR3 contains 14 residues. CDR3 in amino acids: CASSLSGTNTEAFF. In nucleotides, the CDR3 is TGTGCCAGCAGCTTAAGCGGGACGAACACTGAAGCTTTCTTT.

This clone was seen a handful of times. The chain has TRBV7-3 and TRBJ2-3, with 7 bases identical to TRBD2. This CDR3 spans 17 amino acids. Germline CDR1 reads SGHTA; CDR2 reads FQGTGA. The V gene end was trimmed by 1 base and the J gene end by 0 bases; junction bases not matched to a gene: 7. The CDR3 loop reads CASSLRKGRGSTDTQYF. Written as DNA, the CDR3 is TGTGCCAGCAGCTTAAGGAAGGGGCGGGGGAGCACAGATACGCAGTATTTT.

The chain employs TRBV24-1 and TRBJ1-5, with D possibly matching TRBD1 (6 bases). Trimming left V 4 bases short and J 3 bases short, with 9 bases between. CDR1 and CDR2 (germline): KGHDR, SFDVKD. The CDR3 runs 14 residues. The CDR3 here is CATSDGQTNQPQHF. The CDR3 region has the DNA TGTGCCACCAGTGACGGACAGACCAATCAGCCCCAGCATTTT.

The chain employs TRBV15 and TRBJ2-3; 9 positions agree with TRBD2. CDR1 and CDR2 (germline): LNHNV, YYDKDF (reference sequence). V shed 0 bases, J shed 6 bases, and the junction held 10 bases outside the gene matches. The CDR3 totals 17 residues. CDR3 coding DNA: TGTGCCACCAGCAGAGATATAGCGGGAGTTGTCTTTGATACGCAGTATTTT. It codes for CATSRDIAGVVFDTQYF. Using reference TRBV15 and TRBJ2-3 for the parts outside the CDR3, the full variable domain is DAMVIQNPRYQVTQFGKPVTLSCSQTLNHNVMYWYQQKSSQAPKLLFHYYDKDFNNEADTPDNFQSRRPNTSFCFLDIRSPGLGDTAMYLCATSRDIAGVVFDTQYFGPGTRLTVL.